This is a list of T cell receptor beta chains from one sample in a study of beta chain features in type 1 diabetes. Using immunoSEQ multiplex PCR, the repertoire was profiled, and TCRdb retains in-frame clones only, with some absent. The sample lists roughly 150,000 clones, 7.8% seen once, with roughly 1% in the top ten. Sequenced sample: central memory CD4+ T cells from blood. The receptors were sampled from a woman aged 35 to 49 with type 1 diabetes. Each CDR3 is given with its conserved first and last residue. The order of the fields is CDR3 DNA, CDR3 protein, V gene, clone size, J gene, CDR3 length, D gene. D genes are given only for firm matches. Size tells how often a clone was seen (once, few, many) or the class of an expanded clone, and some rows leave it out.

cdr3_nt: TGTGCCAGCAGGGTGGGACTAGCGACCTACAATGAGCAGTTCTTC; cdr3_aa: CASRVGLATYNEQFF; v_call: TRBV2; clone_size: .; j_call: TRBJ2-1; cdr3_length: 15; d_call: TRBD2
cdr3_nt: TGTGCCAGCAGCGCCCGAGGAGGACAGAAACATTTT; cdr3_aa: CASSARGGQKHF; v_call: TRBV7-2; clone_size: few; j_call: TRBJ1-5; cdr3_length: 12; d_call: .
cdr3_nt: TGTGCCACCAGCAGCGGGACTACACAAGAGACCCAGTACTTC; cdr3_aa: CATSSGTTQETQYF; v_call: TRBV15; clone_size: few; j_call: TRBJ2-5; cdr3_length: 14; d_call: TRBD2
cdr3_nt: TGCGCCAGCAGCCAAGATGCGACTAGCGGGATTTACAATGAGCAGTTCTTC; cdr3_aa: CASSQDATSGIYNEQFF; v_call: TRBV4-3; clone_size: few; j_call: TRBJ2-1; cdr3_length: 17; d_call: TRBD2
cdr3_nt: TGTGCCACCAGCAGAGTAGCGACGGAGCAGTTCTTC; cdr3_aa: CATSRVATEQFF; v_call: TRBV15; clone_size: .; j_call: TRBJ2-1; cdr3_length: 12; d_call: .
cdr3_nt: TGTGCCAGCAGCTTGGCGGGCGGTTACAATGAGCAGTTCTTC; cdr3_aa: CASSLAGGYNEQFF; v_call: TRBV7-7; clone_size: many; j_call: TRBJ2-1; cdr3_length: 14; d_call: .
cdr3_nt: TGCAGCGTTGACAGCGCGAACACCGGGGAGCTGTTTTTT; cdr3_aa: CSVDSANTGELFF; v_call: TRBV29-1; clone_size: .; j_call: TRBJ2-2; cdr3_length: 13; d_call: .
cdr3_nt: TGTGCCAGTACTAACAGGGGGCGCGAGAACTATGGCTACACCTTC; cdr3_aa: CASTNRGRENYGYTF; v_call: TRBV19; clone_size: few; j_call: TRBJ1-2; cdr3_length: 15; d_call: TRBD1
cdr3_nt: TGTGCCGGCGAAGGAGAGAATGAAAAACTGTTTTTT; cdr3_aa: CAGEGENEKLFF; v_call: TRBV28; clone_size: few; j_call: TRBJ1-4; cdr3_length: 12; d_call: .
cdr3_nt: TGTGCCAGCAGCGTAGGGAGGGAAGAGACCCAGTACTTC; cdr3_aa: CASSVGREETQYF; v_call: TRBV9; clone_size: .; j_call: TRBJ2-5; cdr3_length: 13; d_call: .
cdr3_nt: TGTGCCAGCAGCACTACAGGGGGCCGAGGCTACACCTTC; cdr3_aa: CASSTTGGRGYTF; v_call: TRBV6-5; clone_size: few; j_call: TRBJ1-2; cdr3_length: 13; d_call: TRBD1
cdr3_nt: TGTGCCAGCAGTTTAGGGGCAGGAAACTATGGCTACACCTTC; cdr3_aa: CASSLGAGNYGYTF; v_call: TRBV28; clone_size: few; j_call: TRBJ1-2; cdr3_length: 14; d_call: .
cdr3_nt: TGTGCCAGCAGTGTGGGCGAAATGAATCAGCCCCAGCATTTT; cdr3_aa: CASSVGEMNQPQHF; v_call: TRBV2; clone_size: .; j_call: TRBJ1-5; cdr3_length: 14; d_call: .
cdr3_nt: TGTGCCAGCAGCCTCGGCCTCGGGGGAGACTACAATGAGCAGTTCTTC; cdr3_aa: CASSLGLGGDYNEQFF; v_call: TRBV7-2; clone_size: few; j_call: TRBJ2-1; cdr3_length: 16; d_call: .
cdr3_nt: TGCGCCAGCAAACAAACCACCTTACAGGGGTATGGCTACACCTTC; cdr3_aa: CASKQTTLQGYGYTF; v_call: TRBV4-1; clone_size: many; j_call: TRBJ1-2; cdr3_length: 15; d_call: TRBD1
cdr3_nt: TGTGCCAGCAGTTTAAGGGGCGCAGGCTATGGCTACACCTTC; cdr3_aa: CASSLRGAGYGYTF; v_call: TRBV28; clone_size: few; j_call: TRBJ1-2; cdr3_length: 14; d_call: .
cdr3_nt: TGTGCCTGGACTAGCGGGAGGTCCATGGCCGACAATGAGCAGTTCTTC; cdr3_aa: CAWTSGRSMADNEQFF; v_call: TRBV30; clone_size: .; j_call: TRBJ2-1; cdr3_length: 16; d_call: TRBD2
cdr3_nt: TGCGCCAGCAGCGAACAGGGATGGACTGGGGCCAACGTCCTGACTTTC; cdr3_aa: CASSEQGWTGANVLTF; v_call: TRBV5-1; clone_size: few; j_call: TRBJ2-6; cdr3_length: 16; d_call: .
cdr3_nt: TGCAGCGCCGAGTTAGCGGGAGAGGTGCAGTACTTC; cdr3_aa: CSAELAGEVQYF; v_call: TRBV29-1; clone_size: .; j_call: TRBJ2-7; cdr3_length: 12; d_call: TRBD2
cdr3_nt: TGTGCCAGCAGTTTCGACAGGGGGCTGGAGACCCAGTACTTC; cdr3_aa: CASSFDRGLETQYF; v_call: TRBV5-4; clone_size: .; j_call: TRBJ2-5; cdr3_length: 14; d_call: TRBD1
cdr3_nt: TGTGCCAGCAGCCGAAGCCCGTTGAGAGCGAATCAGCCCCAGCATTTT; cdr3_aa: CASSRSPLRANQPQHF; v_call: TRBV2; clone_size: many; j_call: TRBJ1-5; cdr3_length: 16; d_call: .
cdr3_nt: TGTGCCAGCAGCGCGGGCGGCGGTGAAGCTTTCTTT; cdr3_aa: CASSAGGGEAFF; v_call: TRBV7-3; clone_size: .; j_call: TRBJ1-1; cdr3_length: 12; d_call: .
cdr3_nt: TGTGCCAGCAGCTTGGACTGGGAGGGAAAGACCCAGTACTTC; cdr3_aa: CASSLDWEGKTQYF; v_call: TRBV5-4; clone_size: .; j_call: TRBJ2-5; cdr3_length: 14; d_call: TRBD2
cdr3_nt: TGTGCCAGCAGCCCAAGCCAGGGGTCCTCCTACAATGAGCAGTTCTTC; cdr3_aa: CASSPSQGSSYNEQFF; v_call: TRBV9; clone_size: .; j_call: TRBJ2-1; cdr3_length: 16; d_call: .
cdr3_nt: TGTGCCACCAGCTCAGGGACTAGCGGGAGGAACGAGCAGTACTTC; cdr3_aa: CATSSGTSGRNEQYF; v_call: TRBV15; clone_size: few; j_call: TRBJ2-7; cdr3_length: 15; d_call: TRBD2
cdr3_nt: TGCGCCAGCAGCCAAGATTTACAGGTTAATCAGCCCCAGCATTTT; cdr3_aa: CASSQDLQVNQPQHF; v_call: TRBV4-3; clone_size: .; j_call: TRBJ1-5; cdr3_length: 15; d_call: .
cdr3_nt: TGCGCCAGCAGCTTGGAGGGCAGGGAGGGCACTGAAGCTTTCTTT; cdr3_aa: CASSLEGREGTEAFF; v_call: TRBV5-1; clone_size: few; j_call: TRBJ1-1; cdr3_length: 15; d_call: .
cdr3_nt: TGCGCCAGCAGCCAAGGGTTGGCAGTCTCCTACGAGCAGTACTTC; cdr3_aa: CASSQGLAVSYEQYF; v_call: TRBV4-3; clone_size: few; j_call: TRBJ2-7; cdr3_length: 15; d_call: .
cdr3_nt: TGTGCCAGCAACGGGCAGCGGGGAAATGAAAAACTGTTTTTT; cdr3_aa: CASNGQRGNEKLFF; v_call: TRBV7-9; clone_size: .; j_call: TRBJ1-4; cdr3_length: 14; d_call: .
cdr3_nt: TGTGCCAGTAGTTCCAGTGGCTATGAGCAGTTCTTC; cdr3_aa: CASSSSGYEQFF; v_call: TRBV19; clone_size: few; j_call: TRBJ2-1; cdr3_length: 12; d_call: .
cdr3_nt: TGTGCTAGCAGCTTACAAACAGGACAAGAGACCCAGTACTTC; cdr3_aa: CASSLQTGQETQYF; v_call: TRBV7-7; clone_size: few; j_call: TRBJ2-5; cdr3_length: 14; d_call: .
cdr3_nt: TGTGCCAGCAGCCAGGACGGAGGAGAGACCCAGTACTTC; cdr3_aa: CASSQDGGETQYF; v_call: TRBV11-2; clone_size: many; j_call: TRBJ2-5; cdr3_length: 13; d_call: .
cdr3_nt: TGCGCCAGCAGCTTGGCCGGGACACCCCTGGGCGAGCAGTACTTC; cdr3_aa: CASSLAGTPLGEQYF; v_call: TRBV5-1; clone_size: few; j_call: TRBJ2-7; cdr3_length: 15; d_call: .
cdr3_nt: TGTGCCAGCGCCAGGGGATTTAATGAAAAACTGTTTTTT; cdr3_aa: CASARGFNEKLFF; v_call: TRBV14; clone_size: few; j_call: TRBJ1-4; cdr3_length: 13; d_call: .
cdr3_nt: TGCGCCAGCACCGACAGCCAAGAGACCCAGTACTTC; cdr3_aa: CASTDSQETQYF; v_call: TRBV5-1; clone_size: .; j_call: TRBJ2-5; cdr3_length: 12; d_call: .
cdr3_nt: TGTGCCAGCACCCTGGGAGGAGTCTATGGCTACACCTTC; cdr3_aa: CASTLGGVYGYTF; v_call: TRBV28; clone_size: many; j_call: TRBJ1-2; cdr3_length: 13; d_call: .
cdr3_nt: TGTGCCATCAGTGGGACCACAGGAGACACTGAAGCTTTCTTT; cdr3_aa: CAISGTTGDTEAFF; v_call: TRBV10-3; clone_size: .; j_call: TRBJ1-1; cdr3_length: 14; d_call: .
cdr3_nt: TGTGCCAGCAGTTTCGGTCAGGGGAGTAGTTACATTCAGTACTTC; cdr3_aa: CASSFGQGSSYIQYF; v_call: TRBV28; clone_size: .; j_call: TRBJ2-4; cdr3_length: 15; d_call: .
cdr3_nt: TGTGCCAGCAGTGCCCCGGGACAGGGCTACGAGCAGTACTTC; cdr3_aa: CASSAPGQGYEQYF; v_call: TRBV6-5; clone_size: .; j_call: TRBJ2-7; cdr3_length: 14; d_call: TRBD1
cdr3_nt: TGCGCCAGCAGCCAAGAGAACGGCGGCGAATCGCAGTATTTT; cdr3_aa: CASSQENGGESQYF; v_call: TRBV4-3; clone_size: .; j_call: TRBJ2-3; cdr3_length: 14; d_call: .
cdr3_nt: TGTGCCAGCAGCGAACTAGCGGGAGACTACAATGAGCAGTTCTTC; cdr3_aa: CASSELAGDYNEQFF; v_call: TRBV9; clone_size: .; j_call: TRBJ2-1; cdr3_length: 15; d_call: TRBD2
cdr3_nt: TGTGCCTGGAGTGTCCGGGGACAGGCGAGCTACGAGCAGTACTTC; cdr3_aa: CAWSVRGQASYEQYF; v_call: TRBV30; clone_size: few; j_call: TRBJ2-7; cdr3_length: 15; d_call: TRBD1
cdr3_nt: TGTGCCAGCAGTTACTGGCAGGGTCAAGCTTTCTTT; cdr3_aa: CASSYWQGQAFF; v_call: TRBV6-5; clone_size: .; j_call: TRBJ1-1; cdr3_length: 12; d_call: .
cdr3_nt: TGTGCCAGTAGTCCCCAACAGGGAAATCAGCCCCAGCATTTT; cdr3_aa: CASSPQQGNQPQHF; v_call: TRBV19; clone_size: .; j_call: TRBJ1-5; cdr3_length: 14; d_call: .
cdr3_nt: TGTGCCAGCAGTTACTCACGCGGGAGGGGGCAAGAGACCCAGTACTTC; cdr3_aa: CASSYSRGRGQETQYF; v_call: TRBV6-5; clone_size: few; j_call: TRBJ2-5; cdr3_length: 16; d_call: TRBD2
cdr3_nt: TGCAGCGTCCGAGCATCCGATCGAGCTTTCTTT; cdr3_aa: CSVRASDRAFF; v_call: TRBV29-1; clone_size: .; j_call: TRBJ1-1; cdr3_length: 11; d_call: .
cdr3_nt: TGTGCCAGCAGCTTCCCTGGACAGGGGACGGATGGCTACACCTTC; cdr3_aa: CASSFPGQGTDGYTF; v_call: TRBV7-9; clone_size: .; j_call: TRBJ1-2; cdr3_length: 15; d_call: TRBD1
cdr3_nt: TGTGCCAGCAGCCCCCGCCCGGGGGGCGGGAACACTGAAGCTTTCTTT; cdr3_aa: CASSPRPGGGNTEAFF; v_call: TRBV9; clone_size: few; j_call: TRBJ1-1; cdr3_length: 16; d_call: .
cdr3_nt: TGTGCCAGCAGCGCGGGACTATTCACCGGGGAGCTGTTTTTT; cdr3_aa: CASSAGLFTGELFF; v_call: TRBV7-2; clone_size: few; j_call: TRBJ2-2; cdr3_length: 14; d_call: TRBD2